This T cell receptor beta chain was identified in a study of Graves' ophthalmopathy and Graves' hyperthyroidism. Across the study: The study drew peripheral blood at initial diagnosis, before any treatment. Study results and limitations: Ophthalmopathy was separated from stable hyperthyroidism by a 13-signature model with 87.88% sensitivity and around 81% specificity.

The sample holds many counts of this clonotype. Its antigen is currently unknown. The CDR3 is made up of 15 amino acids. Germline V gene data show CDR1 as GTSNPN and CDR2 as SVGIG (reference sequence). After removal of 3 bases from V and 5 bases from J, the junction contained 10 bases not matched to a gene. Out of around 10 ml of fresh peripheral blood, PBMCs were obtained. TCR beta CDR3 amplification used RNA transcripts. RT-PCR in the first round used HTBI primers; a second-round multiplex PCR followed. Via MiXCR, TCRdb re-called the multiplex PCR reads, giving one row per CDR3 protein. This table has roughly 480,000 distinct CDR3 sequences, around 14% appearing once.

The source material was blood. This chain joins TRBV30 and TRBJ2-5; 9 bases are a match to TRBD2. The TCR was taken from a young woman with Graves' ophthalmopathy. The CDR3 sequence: CAWRHIAGAWETQYF. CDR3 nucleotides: TGTGCCTGGAGGCATATAGCGGGAGCATGGGAGACCCAGTACTTC. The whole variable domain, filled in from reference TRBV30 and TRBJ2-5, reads SQTIHQWPATLVQPVGSPLSLECTVEGTSNPNLYWYRQAAGRGLQLLFYSVGIGQISSEVPQNLSASRPQDRQFILSSKKLLLSDSGFYLCAWRHIAGAWETQYFGPGTRLLVL.